Below are 7 T cell receptor beta chains sequenced from a single sample in a study of cytomegalovirus exposure and HLA in healthy donors. The PCR ran on 60 Vbeta and 13 Jbeta primers. The table came from immunoSEQ multiplex PCR; TCRdb's copy has only in-frame clones and leaves some out. The table has about 160,000 clones, almost 80% seen once. Sequencing was performed on PBMCs. Source of these receptors: a woman in her fifties or sixties in good health and CMV-seropositive.

The J gene is TRBJ2-7, the V gene TRBV14, with D possibly matching TRBD2 (6 bases). The germline V gene has CDR1 SGHDN and CDR2 FVKESK. The V and J ends lost 2 bases and 5 bases respectively, with 19 bases between them. The CDR3 length is 16 residues. The CDR3 DNA sequence: TGTGCCAGCAGCCAACAAGAGATACGGGAGCAAAACGAGCAGTACTTC. Translated: CASSQQEIREQNEQYF.

The chain couples TRBV6-1 to TRBJ2-7, with D perhaps matching TRBD1 (6 bases). CDR3 size: 14 residues. Trimming took 6 bases from V and 2 from J, leaving 14 bases between them. Looked up from germline, CDR1 is MNHNS and CDR2 is SASEGT. The CDR3 nucleotides are TGTGCCAGCAGACCACAGGGATTGACCTACGAGCAGTACTTC. It codes for CASRPQGLTYEQYF.

The chain links TRBV10-2 to TRBJ2-1; 11 nucleotides align to TRBD1. In germline, CDR1 is WSHSY, CDR2 SAAADI. The CDR3 sequence is 15 residues long. The ends lost 3 bases at V and 8 bases at J; junction bases unmatched: 6. The CDR3 DNA reads TGCGCCAGCAGTGAAGGAGGACAGGGGGCCTATGAGCAGTTCTTC. Residues: CASSEGGQGAYEQFF.

The gene calls are TRBV7-9 and TRBJ2-4, with 9 positions matching TRBD2. The CDR3 length is 17 residues. Losses at the gene ends were 3 bases for V and 0 bases for J; bases not matched to a gene: 6. The germline gives CDR1 SEHNR, CDR2 FQNEAQ (reference sequence). The CDR3 nucleotides read TGTGCCAGCAGCTTGAGCGGGGGGAACCTAGCCAAAAACATTCAGTACTTC. Translating gives CASSLSGGNLAKNIQYF.

The gene calls are TRBV4-3 and TRBJ1-1; D may be TRBD1 (5 bases). This CDR3 comprises 14 residues. The V gene lost 2 bases and the J gene lost 3 bases, with 10 bases spanning the gap. The germline CDR1 and CDR2 sequences are LGHNA and YSLEER. CDR3 region: CASSQIGEYTEAFF. The CDR3 DNA is TGCGCCAGCAGCCAAATAGGGGAATACACTGAAGCTTTCTTT.

This chain links TRBV19 with TRBJ1-2; 8 bases map to TRBD1. V dropped 6 bases and J dropped 6; count of bases not matched to a gene: 9. The CDR3 is 14 residues long. Germline V gene lookup returns CDR1 LNHDA and CDR2 SQIVND (reference sequence). The CDR3 bases are TGTGCCAGTAGGGGGTCGGACAGGGAGGATGGCTACACCTTC. Translating gives CASRGSDREDGYTF. Using reference TRBV19 and TRBJ1-2 for the parts outside the CDR3, the full variable domain is DGGITQSPKYLFRKEGQNVTLSCEQNLNHDAMYWYRQDPGQGLRLIYYSQIVNDFQKGDIAEGYSVSREKKESFPLTVTSAQKNPTAFYLCASRGSDREDGYTFGSGTRLTVV.

The chain carries TRBV11-1 and TRBJ1-2, with D possibly being TRBD1 (5 bases). The germline V gene has CDR1 SGHAT and CDR2 FQDESV (reference sequence). The CDR3 length is 13 residues. V was pared by 6 bases and J by 1 base, with 9 bases between. The CDR3 nucleotides read TGTGCCAGCAGTAAACAGGTTAACTATGGCTACACCTTC. It yields the protein CASSKQVNYGYTF.